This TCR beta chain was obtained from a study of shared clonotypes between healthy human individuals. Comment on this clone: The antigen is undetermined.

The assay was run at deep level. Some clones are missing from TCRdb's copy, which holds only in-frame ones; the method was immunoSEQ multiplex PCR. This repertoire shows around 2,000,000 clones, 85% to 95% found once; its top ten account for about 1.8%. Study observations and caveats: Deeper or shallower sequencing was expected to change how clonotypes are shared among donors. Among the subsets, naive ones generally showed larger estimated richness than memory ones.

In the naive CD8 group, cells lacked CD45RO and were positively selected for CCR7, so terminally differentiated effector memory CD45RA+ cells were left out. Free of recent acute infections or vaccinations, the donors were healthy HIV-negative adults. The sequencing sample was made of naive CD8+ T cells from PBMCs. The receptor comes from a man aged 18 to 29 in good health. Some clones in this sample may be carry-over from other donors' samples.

The CDR3 is CASSLRSEGADEQYF. Written as DNA, the CDR3 is TGTGCCAGCAGCTTGAGGAGTGAGGGGGCGGACGAGCAGTACTTC. This chain joins TRBV5-6 and TRBJ2-7; 7 nucleotides line up with TRBD1. Germline trimming cut 1 base from V and 5 bases from J; bases unmatched to any gene: 9. The CDR3 totals 15 residues. CDR1 and CDR2 from the germline V gene are SGHDT and YYEEEE. Full variable domain (missing parts from reference TRBV5-6 and TRBJ2-7): DAGVTQSPTHLIKTRGQQVTLRCSPKSGHDTVSWYQQALGQGPQFIFQYYEEEERQRGNFPDRFSGHQFPNYSSELNVNALLLGDSALYLCASSLRSEGADEQYFGPGTRLTVT.